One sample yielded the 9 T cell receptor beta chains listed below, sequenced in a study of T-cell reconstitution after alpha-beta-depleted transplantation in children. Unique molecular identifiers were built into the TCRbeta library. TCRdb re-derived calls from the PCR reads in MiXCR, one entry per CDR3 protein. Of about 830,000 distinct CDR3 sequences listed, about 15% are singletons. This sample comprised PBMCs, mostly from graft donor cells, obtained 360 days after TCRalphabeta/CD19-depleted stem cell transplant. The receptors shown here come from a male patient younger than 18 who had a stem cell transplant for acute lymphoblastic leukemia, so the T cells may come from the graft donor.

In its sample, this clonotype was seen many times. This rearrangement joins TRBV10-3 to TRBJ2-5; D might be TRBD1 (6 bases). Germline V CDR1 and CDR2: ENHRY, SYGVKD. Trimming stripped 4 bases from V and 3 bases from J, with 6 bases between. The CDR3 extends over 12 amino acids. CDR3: CAISGTEETQYF. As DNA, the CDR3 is TGTGCCATCAGTGGGACAGAAGAGACCCAGTACTTC.

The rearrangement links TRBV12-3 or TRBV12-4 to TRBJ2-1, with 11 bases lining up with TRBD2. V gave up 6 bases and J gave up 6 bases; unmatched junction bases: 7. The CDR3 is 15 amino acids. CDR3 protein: CASSLLAGDINEQFF. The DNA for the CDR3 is TGTGCCAGCAGCCTACTAGCGGGAGATATCAATGAGCAGTTCTTC.

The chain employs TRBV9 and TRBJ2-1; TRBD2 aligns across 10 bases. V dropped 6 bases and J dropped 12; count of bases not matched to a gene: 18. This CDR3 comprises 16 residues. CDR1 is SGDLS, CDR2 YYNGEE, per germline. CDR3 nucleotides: TGTGCCAGCATCTATAGCGGGAGGCAATACAACAGTAGGCAGTTCTTC. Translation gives CASIYSGRQYNSRQFF.

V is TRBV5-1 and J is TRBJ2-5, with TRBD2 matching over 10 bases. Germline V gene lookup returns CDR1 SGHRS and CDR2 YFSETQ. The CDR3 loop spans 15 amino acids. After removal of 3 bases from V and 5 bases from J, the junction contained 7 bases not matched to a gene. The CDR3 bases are TGCGCCAGCAGCTACCGGACTAGCGGAAAGGAGACCCAGTACTTC. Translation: CASSYRTSGKETQYF.

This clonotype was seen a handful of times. The CDR3, as DNA: TGCAGTGCTACGGGGGGGAACCGGGGTCCCAAAAACATTCAGTACTTC. It encodes CSATGGNRGPKNIQYF. The rearrangement uses TRBV20-1 and TRBJ2-4; TRBD2 agrees at 8 bases. Germline V gene sequence: CDR1 DFQATT, CDR2 SNEGSKA (reference sequence). The CDR3 sequence is 16 residues long. Trimming at V came to 4 bases and at J to 2 bases, leaving 10 bases not matched to a gene.

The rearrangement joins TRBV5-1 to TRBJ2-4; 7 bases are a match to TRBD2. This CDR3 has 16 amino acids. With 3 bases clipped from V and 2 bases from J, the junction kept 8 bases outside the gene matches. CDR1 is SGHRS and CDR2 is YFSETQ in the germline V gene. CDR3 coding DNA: TGCGCCAGCAGCTCTCGACTAGCTTCAACCAAAAACATTCAGTACTTC. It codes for CASSSRLASTKNIQYF. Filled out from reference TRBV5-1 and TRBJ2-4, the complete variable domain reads KAGVTQTPRYLIKTRGQQVTLSCSPISGHRSVSWYQQTPGQGLQFLFEYFSETQRNKGNFPGRFSGRQFSNSRSEMNVSTLELGDSALYLCASSSRLASTKNIQYFGAGTRLSVL.

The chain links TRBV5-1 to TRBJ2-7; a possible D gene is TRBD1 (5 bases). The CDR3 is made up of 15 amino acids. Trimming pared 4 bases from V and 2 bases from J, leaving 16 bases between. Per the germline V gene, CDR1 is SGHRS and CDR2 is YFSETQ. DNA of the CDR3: TGCGCCAGCAGCCCCGCCCGCAGGGAAACCTACGAGCAGTACTTC. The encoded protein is CASSPARRETYEQYF. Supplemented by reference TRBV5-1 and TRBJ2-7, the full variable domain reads KAGVTQTPRYLIKTRGQQVTLSCSPISGHRSVSWYQQTPGQGLQFLFEYFSETQRNKGNFPGRFSGRQFSNSRSEMNVSTLELGDSALYLCASSPARRETYEQYFGPGTRLTVT.

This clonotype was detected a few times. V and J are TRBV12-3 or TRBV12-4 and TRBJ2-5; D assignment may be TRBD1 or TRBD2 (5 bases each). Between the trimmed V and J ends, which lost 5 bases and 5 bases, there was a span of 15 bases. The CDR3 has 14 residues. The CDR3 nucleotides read TGTGCCAGCAGTCCAACGGGGCGCGGTGAGACCCAGTACTTC. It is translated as CASSPTGRGETQYF.

CDR3 DNA sequence: TGTGCCTGGAGCGCCCTTCCAGGGACCCAGTACTTC. Residues: CAWSALPGTQYF. This chain links TRBV30 with TRBJ2-5; D gene uncertain. CDR3 size: 12 residues. The ends were cut back, 3 bases at V and 7 bases at J, with 12 bases in the middle. Germline V gene data show CDR1 as GTSNPN and CDR2 as SVGIG (reference sequence).